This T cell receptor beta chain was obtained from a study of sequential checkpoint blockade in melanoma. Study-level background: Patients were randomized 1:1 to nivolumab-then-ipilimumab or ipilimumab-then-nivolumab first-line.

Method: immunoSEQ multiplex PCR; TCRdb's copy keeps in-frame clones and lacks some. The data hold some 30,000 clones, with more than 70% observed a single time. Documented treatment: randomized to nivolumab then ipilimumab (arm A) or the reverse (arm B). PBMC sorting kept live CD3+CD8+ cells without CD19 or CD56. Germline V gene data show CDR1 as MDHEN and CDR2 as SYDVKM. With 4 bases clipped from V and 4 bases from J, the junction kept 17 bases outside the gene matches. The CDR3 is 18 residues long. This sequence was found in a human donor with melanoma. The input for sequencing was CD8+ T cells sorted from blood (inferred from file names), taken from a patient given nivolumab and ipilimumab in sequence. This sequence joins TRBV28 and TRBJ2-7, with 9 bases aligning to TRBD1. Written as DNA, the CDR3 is TGTGCCAGCAGTTCTACCCGGGACAGGGAGTATCCTCCTTACGAGCAGTACTTC. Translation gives CASSSTRDREYPPYEQYF.